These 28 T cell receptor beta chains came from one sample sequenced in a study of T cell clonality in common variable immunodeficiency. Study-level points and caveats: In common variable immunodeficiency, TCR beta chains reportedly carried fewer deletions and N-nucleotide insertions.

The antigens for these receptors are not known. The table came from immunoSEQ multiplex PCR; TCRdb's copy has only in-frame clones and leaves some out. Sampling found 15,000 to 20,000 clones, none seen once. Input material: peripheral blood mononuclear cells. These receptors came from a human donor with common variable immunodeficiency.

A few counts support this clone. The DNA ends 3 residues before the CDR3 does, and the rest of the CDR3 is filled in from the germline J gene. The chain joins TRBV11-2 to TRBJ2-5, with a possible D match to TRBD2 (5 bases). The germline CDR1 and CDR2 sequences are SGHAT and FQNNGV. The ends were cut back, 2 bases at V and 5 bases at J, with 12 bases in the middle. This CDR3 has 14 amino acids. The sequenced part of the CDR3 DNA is TGTGCCAGCAGCTTACCGGGGTCGGGGGAGACC. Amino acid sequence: CASSLPGSGET. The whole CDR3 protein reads CASSLPGSGETQYF. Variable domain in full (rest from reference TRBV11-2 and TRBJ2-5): EAGVAQSPRYKIIEKRQSVAFWCNPISGHATLYWYQQILGQGPKLLIQFQNNGVVDDSQLPKDRFSAERLKGVDSTLKIQPAKLEDSAVYLCASSLPGSGETQYFGPGTRLLVL.

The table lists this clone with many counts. CDR3 residues: CASSVGLPYEQYF. The part of the CDR3 DNA that was read is TGCGCCAGCAGCGTGGGACTACCCTACGAG. The chain is built from TRBV5-1 and TRBJ2-7; 7 nucleotides line up with TRBD2. Coverage ceases 3 residues before the CDR3 finishes, and the germline J gene fills in the end. Germline assignment: CDR1 SGHRS and CDR2 YFSETQ. The ends lost 4 bases at V and 2 bases at J; junction bases unmatched: 3. CDR3 size: 13 residues.

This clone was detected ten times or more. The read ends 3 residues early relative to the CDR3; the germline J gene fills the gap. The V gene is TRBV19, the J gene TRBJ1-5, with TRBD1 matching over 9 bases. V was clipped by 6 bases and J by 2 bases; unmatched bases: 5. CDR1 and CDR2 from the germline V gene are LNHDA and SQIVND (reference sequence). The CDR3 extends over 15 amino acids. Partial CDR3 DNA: TGTGCCAGTAGGGGGGACAGGGCGGGCAATCAGCCC. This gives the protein CASRGDRAGNQP. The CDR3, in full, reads CASRGDRAGNQPQHF.

The CDR3 sequence: CSASGAGGGYEQYF. The DNA read from the CDR3 is TGCAGTGCTAGTGGTGCGGGAGGTGGGTACGAG. The chain uses TRBV20-1 and TRBJ2-7; 8 bases fit TRBD2. The read is 3 residues too short to cover the CDR3 end, so that end is filled in from the germline J gene. Germline assignment: CDR1 DFQATT and CDR2 SNEGSKA (reference sequence). With 3 bases clipped from V and 4 bases from J, the junction kept 8 bases outside the gene matches. This CDR3 has 14 amino acids.

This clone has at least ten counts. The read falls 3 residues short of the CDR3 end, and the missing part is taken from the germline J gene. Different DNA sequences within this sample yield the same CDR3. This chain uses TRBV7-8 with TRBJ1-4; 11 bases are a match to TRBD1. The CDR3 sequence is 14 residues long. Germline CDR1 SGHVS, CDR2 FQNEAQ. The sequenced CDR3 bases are TGTGCCAGCAGCTTGGGGACAGGGGGAAAAGAA. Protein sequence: CASSLGTGGKE. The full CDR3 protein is CASSLGTGGKELFF.

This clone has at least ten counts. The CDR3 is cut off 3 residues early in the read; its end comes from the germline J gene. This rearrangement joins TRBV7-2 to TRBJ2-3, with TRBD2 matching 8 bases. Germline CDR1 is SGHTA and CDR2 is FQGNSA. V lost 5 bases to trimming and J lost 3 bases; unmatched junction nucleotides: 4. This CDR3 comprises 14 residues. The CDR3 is CASSRTSMTDTQYF. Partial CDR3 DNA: TGTGCCAGCAGCCGGACTAGCATGACAGATACG. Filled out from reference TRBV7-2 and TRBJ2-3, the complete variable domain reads GAGVSQSPSNKVTEKGKDVELRCDPISGHTALYWYRQSLGQGLEFLIYFQGNSAPDKSGLPSDRFSAERTGGSVSTLTIQRTQQEDSAVYLCASSRTSMTDTQYFGPGTRLTVL.

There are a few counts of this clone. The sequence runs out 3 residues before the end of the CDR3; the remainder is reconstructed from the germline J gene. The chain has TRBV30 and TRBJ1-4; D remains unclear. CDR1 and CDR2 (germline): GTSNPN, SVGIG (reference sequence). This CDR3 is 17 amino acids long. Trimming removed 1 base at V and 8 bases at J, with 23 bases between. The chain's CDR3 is CAWSANIGFPLGEKLFF. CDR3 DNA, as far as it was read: TGTGCCTGGAGTGCTAATATCGGGTTTCCCCTTGGCGAAAAA.

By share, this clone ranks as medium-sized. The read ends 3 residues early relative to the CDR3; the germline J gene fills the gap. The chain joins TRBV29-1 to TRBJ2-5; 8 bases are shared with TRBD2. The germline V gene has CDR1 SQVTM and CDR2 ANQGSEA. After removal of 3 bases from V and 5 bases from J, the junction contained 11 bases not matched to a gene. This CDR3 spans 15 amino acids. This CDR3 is CSVERSSGSWETQYF. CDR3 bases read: TGCAGCGTTGAGCGATCGAGCGGGAGCTGGGAGACC. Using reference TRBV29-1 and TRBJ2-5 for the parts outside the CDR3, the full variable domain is SAVISQKPSRDICQRGTSLTIQCQVDSQVTMMFWYRQQPGQSLTLIATANQGSEATYESGFVIDKFPISRPNLTFSTLTVSNMSPEDSSIYLCSVERSSGSWETQYFGPGTRLLVL.

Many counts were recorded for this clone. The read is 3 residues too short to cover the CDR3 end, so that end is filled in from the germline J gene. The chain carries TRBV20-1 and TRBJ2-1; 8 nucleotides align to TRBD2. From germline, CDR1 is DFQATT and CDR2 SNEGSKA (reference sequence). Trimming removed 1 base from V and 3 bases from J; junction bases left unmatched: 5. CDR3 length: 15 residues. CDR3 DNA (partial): TGCAGTGCTAGAGGAGATAGCGGGGACTACAATGAG. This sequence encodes CSARGDSGDYNE. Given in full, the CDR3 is CSARGDSGDYNEQFF.

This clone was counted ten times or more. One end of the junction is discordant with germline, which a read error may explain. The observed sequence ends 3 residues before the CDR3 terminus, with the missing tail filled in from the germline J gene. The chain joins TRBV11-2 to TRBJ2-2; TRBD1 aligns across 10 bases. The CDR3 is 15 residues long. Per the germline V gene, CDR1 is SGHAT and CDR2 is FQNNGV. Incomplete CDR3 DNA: TGTGCCAGCAGCATAGACAGGGGGCGCACAGGGGAG. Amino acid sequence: CASSIDRGRTGE. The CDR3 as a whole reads CASSIDRGRTGELFF.

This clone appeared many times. Incomplete CDR3 DNA: TGTGCCAGCAGCCCTCCTAGCGGGAGGATCGTTGAG. Residues: CASSPPSGRIVE. The full CDR3 protein reads CASSPPSGRIVEQFF. The chain uses TRBV7-9 and TRBJ2-1, with 11 bases aligning to TRBD2. The read terminates 3 residues before the CDR3 end, so the remaining end is supplied by the germline J gene. This CDR3 is built from 15 residues. With V trimmed by 5 bases and J by 9 bases, 9 bases remained unmatched. Per germline, CDR1 SEHNR and CDR2 FQNEAQ (reference sequence).

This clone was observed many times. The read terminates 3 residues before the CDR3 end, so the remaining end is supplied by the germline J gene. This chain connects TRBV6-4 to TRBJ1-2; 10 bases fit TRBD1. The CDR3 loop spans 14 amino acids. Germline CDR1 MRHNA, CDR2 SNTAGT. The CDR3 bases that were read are TGTGCCAGCAGTTCCCTGACAGGGGGCAAAGGC. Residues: CASSSLTGGKG. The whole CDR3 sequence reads CASSSLTGGKGYTF.

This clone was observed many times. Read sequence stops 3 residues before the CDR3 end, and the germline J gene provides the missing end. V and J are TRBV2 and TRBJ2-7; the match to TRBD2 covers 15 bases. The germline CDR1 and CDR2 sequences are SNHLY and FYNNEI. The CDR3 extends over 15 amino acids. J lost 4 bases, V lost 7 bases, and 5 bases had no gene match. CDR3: CASTGTSGRRYEQYF. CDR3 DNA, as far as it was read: TGTGCCAGCACCGGGACTAGCGGGAGGCGTTACGAG.

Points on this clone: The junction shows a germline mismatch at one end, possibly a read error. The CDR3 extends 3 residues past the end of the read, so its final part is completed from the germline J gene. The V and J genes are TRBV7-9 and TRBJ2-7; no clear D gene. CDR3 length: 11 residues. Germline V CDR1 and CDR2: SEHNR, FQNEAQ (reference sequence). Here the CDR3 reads CSSSVNYEQYF. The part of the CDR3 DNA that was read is TGTTCCAGCAGCGTTAATTACGAG.

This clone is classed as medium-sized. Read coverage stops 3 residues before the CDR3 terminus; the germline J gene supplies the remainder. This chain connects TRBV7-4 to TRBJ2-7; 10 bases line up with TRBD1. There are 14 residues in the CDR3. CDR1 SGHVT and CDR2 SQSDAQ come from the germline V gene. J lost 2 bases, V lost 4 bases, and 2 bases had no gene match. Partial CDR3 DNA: TGTGCCAGCAGCTGGACAGGGGGACCCTACGAG. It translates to CASSWTGGPYE. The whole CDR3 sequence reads CASSWTGGPYEQYF. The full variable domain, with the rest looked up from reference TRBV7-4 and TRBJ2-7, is GAGVSQSPRYKVAKRGRDVALRCDSISGHVTLYWYRQTLGQGSEVLTYSQSDAQRDKSGRPSGRFSAERPERSVSTLKIQRTEQGDSAVYLCASSWTGGPYEQYFGPGTRLTVT.

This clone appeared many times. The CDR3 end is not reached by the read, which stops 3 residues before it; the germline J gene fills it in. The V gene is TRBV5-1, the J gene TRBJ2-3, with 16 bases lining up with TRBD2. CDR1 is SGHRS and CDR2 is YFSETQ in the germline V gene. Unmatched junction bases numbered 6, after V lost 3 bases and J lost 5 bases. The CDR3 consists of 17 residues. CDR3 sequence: CASSWGTSGRAVDTQYF. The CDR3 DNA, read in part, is TGCGCCAGCAGCTGGGGGACTAGCGGGAGGGCCGTAGATACG.

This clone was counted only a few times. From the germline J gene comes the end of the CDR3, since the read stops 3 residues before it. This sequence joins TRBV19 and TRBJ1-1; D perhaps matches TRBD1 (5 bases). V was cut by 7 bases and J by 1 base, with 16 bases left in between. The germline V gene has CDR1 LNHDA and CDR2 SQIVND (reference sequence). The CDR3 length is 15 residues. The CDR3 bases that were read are TGTGCCAGTAAATGGGGCGGGGGAAGGAACACTGAA. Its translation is CASKWGGGRNTE. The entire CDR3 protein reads CASKWGGGRNTEAFF. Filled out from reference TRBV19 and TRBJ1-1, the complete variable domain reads DGGITQSPKYLFRKEGQNVTLSCEQNLNHDAMYWYRQDPGQGLRLIYYSQIVNDFQKGDIAEGYSVSREKKESFPLTVTSAQKNPTAFYLCASKWGGGRNTEAFFGQGTRLTVV.

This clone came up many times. The covered CDR3 bases are TGTGCCAGCAGCCTACATTTGGCAGGCCAAGAGACC. This gives the protein CASSLHLAGQET. The CDR3 in full is CASSLHLAGQETQYF. The rearrangement uses TRBV7-3 and TRBJ2-5; D not resolved. The CDR3 end falls 3 residues outside the read, so it is completed with the germline J gene. Germline CDR1 SGHTA, CDR2 FQGTGA. The ends were cut back, 5 bases at V and 1 base at J, with 14 bases in the middle. The CDR3 contains 15 residues.

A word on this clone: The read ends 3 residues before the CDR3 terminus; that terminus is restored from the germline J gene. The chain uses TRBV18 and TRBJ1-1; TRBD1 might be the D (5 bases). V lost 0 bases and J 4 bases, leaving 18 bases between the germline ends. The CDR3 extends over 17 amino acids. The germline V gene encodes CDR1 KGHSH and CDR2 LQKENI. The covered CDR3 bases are TGTGCCAGCTCACCACCGGAGGCAGCTCGGGGGACCACTGAA. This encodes CASSPPEAARGTTE. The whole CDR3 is CASSPPEAARGTTEAFF.

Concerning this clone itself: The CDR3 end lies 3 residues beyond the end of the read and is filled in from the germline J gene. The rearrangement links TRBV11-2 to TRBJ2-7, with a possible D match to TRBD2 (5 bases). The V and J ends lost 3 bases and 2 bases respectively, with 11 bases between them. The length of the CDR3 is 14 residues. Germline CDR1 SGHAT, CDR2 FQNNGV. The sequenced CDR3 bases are TGTGCCAGCAGCTTTCTGAGGGCGACCTACGAG. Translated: CASSFLRATYE. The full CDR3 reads CASSFLRATYEQYF. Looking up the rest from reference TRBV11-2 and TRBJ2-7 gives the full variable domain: EAGVAQSPRYKIIEKRQSVAFWCNPISGHATLYWYQQILGQGPKLLIQFQNNGVVDDSQLPKDRFSAERLKGVDSTLKIQPAKLEDSAVYLCASSFLRATYEQYFGPGTRLTVT.

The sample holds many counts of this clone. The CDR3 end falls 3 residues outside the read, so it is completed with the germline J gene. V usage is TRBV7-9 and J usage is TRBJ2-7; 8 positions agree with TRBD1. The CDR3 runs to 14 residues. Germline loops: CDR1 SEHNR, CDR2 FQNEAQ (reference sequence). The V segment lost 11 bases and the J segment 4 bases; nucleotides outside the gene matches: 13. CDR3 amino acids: CAGRRVGQEYEQYF. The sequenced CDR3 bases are TGTGCCGGCCGAAGGGTGGGACAGGAGTACGAG.

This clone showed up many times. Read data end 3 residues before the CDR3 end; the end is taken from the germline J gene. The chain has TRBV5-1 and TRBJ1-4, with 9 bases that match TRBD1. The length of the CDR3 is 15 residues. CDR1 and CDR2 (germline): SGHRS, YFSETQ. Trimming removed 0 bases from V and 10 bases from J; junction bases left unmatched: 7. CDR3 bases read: TGCGCCAGCAGCTTGGTTTCGGACAGGGGCAGAAAA. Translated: CASSLVSDRGRK. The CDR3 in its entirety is CASSLVSDRGRKLFF.

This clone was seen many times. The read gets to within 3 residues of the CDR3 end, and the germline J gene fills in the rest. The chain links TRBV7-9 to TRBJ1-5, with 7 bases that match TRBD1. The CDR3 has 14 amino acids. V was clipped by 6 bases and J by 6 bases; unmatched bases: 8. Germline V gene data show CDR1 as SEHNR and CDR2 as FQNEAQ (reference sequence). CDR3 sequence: CASRNTGVGQPQHF. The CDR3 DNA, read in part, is TGTGCCAGCAGAAATACAGGGGTTGGTCAGCCC.

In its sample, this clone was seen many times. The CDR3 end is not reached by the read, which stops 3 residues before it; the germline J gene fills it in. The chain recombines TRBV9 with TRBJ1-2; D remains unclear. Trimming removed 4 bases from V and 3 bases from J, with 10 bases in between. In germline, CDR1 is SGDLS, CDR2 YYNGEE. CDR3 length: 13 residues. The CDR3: CASSPSVYYGYTF. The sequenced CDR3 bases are TGTGCCAGCAGCCCCTCAGTTTACTATGGC.

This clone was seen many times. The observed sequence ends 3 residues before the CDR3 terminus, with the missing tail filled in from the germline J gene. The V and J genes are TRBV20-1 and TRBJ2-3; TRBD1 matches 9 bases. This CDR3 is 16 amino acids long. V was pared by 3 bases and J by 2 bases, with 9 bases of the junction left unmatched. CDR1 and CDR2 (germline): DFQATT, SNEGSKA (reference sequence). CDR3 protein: CSASHFTGGPTDTQYF. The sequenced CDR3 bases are TGCAGTGCTAGCCACTTTACAGGGGGCCCCACAGATACG.

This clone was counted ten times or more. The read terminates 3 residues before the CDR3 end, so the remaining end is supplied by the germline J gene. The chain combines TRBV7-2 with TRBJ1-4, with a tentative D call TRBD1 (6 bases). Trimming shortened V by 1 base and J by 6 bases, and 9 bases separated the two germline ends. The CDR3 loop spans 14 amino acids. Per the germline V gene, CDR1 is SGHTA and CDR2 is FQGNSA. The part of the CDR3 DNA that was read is TGTGCCAGCAGCTTAGAGGCAGGGGATGAAAAA. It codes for CASSLEAGDEK. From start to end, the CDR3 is CASSLEAGDEKLFF.

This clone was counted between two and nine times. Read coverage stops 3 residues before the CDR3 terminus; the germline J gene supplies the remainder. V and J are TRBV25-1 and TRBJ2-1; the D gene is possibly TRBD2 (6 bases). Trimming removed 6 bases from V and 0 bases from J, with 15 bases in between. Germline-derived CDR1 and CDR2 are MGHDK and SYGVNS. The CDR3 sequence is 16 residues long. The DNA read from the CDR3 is TGTGCCAGCAGCCTACCCGGGGGTGGCTCCTACAATGAG. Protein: CASSLPGGGSYNE. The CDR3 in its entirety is CASSLPGGGSYNEQFF. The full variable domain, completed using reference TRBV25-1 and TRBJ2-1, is EADIYQTPRYLVIGTGKKITLECSQTMGHDKMYWYQQDPGMELHLIHYSYGVNSTEKGDLSSESTVSRIRTEHFPLTLESARPSHTSQYLCASSLPGGGSYNEQFFGPGTRLTVL.

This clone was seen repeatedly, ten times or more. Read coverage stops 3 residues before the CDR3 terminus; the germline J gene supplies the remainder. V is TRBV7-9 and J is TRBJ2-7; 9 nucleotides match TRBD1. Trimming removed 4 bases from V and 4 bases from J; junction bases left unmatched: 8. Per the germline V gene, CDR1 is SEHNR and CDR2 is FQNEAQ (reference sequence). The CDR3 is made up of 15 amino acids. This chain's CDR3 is CASSSPGTGFYEQYF. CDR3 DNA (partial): TGTGCCAGCAGCTCCCCCGGGACAGGGTTTTACGAG.